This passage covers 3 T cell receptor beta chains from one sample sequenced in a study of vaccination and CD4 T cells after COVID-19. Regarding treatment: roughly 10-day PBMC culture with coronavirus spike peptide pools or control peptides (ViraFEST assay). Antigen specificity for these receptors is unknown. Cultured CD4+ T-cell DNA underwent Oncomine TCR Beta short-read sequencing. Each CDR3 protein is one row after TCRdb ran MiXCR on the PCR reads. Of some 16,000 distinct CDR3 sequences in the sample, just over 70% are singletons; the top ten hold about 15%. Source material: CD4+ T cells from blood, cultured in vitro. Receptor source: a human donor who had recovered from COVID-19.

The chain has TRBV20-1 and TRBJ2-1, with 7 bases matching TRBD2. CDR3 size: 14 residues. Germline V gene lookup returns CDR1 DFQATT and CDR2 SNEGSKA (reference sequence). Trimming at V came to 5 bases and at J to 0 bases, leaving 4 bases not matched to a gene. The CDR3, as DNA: TGCAGTGCTCTACTAGCGCGCTCCTACAATGAGCAGTTCTTC. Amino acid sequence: CSALLARSYNEQFF.

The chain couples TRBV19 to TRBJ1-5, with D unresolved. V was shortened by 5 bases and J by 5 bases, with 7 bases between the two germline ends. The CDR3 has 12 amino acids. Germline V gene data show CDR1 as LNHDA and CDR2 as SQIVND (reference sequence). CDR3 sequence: CASSLLDQPQHF. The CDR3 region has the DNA TGTGCCAGTAGTCTCCTGGATCAGCCCCAGCATTTT.

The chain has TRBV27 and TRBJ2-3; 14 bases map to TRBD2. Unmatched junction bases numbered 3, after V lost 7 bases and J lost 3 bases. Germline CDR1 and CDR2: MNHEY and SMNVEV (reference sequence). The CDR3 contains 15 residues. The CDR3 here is CASTGTSGRTDTQYF. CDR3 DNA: TGTGCCAGCACCGGGACTAGCGGGAGAACAGATACGCAGTATTTT.